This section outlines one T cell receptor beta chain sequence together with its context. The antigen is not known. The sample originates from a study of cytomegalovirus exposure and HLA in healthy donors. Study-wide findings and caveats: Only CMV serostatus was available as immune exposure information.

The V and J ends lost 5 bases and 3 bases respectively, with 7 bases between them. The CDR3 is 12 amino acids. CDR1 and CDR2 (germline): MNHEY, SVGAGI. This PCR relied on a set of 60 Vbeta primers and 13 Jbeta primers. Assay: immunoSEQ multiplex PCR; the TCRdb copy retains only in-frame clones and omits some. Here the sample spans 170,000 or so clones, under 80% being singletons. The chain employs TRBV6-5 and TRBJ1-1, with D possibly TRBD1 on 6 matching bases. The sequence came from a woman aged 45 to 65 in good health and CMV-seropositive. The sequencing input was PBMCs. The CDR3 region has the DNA TGTGCCAGCAGTCGGACAGACACTGAAGCTTTCTTT. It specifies CASSRTDTEAFF.